One and the same sample provided the 3 T cell receptor beta chains below, sequenced in a study of control samples from healthy donors and cancer patients. Only in-frame clones appear in the TCRdb table, and some are missing; sequencing was by immunoSEQ multiplex PCR. This table has roughly 450,000 clones, about 93% appearing once. Sample: PBMCs. The source of these receptors is a middle-aged man with head and neck cancer.

The chain employs TRBV5-6 and TRBJ1-4, with 9 positions matching TRBD1. Germline CDR1 is SGHDT and CDR2 is YYEEEE. J was trimmed by 6 bases and V by 4 bases; bases with no gene match: 4. This CDR3 is 14 amino acids long. The CDR3 loop is CASSPGTGYEKLFF. DNA for the CDR3: TGTGCCAGCAGCCCCGGGACAGGGTATGAAAAACTGTTTTTT.

This clone was recorded once. The chain recombines TRBV28 with TRBJ2-3; 10 bases are shared with TRBD1. The CDR3 has 13 residues. Per germline, CDR1 MDHEN and CDR2 SYDVKM. Trimming at V came to 6 bases and at J to 5 bases, leaving 2 bases not matched to a gene. This CDR3 reads CASRGQGKDTQYF. The CDR3 coding sequence is TGTGCCAGCAGGGGACAGGGGAAAGATACGCAGTATTTT. Using reference TRBV28 and TRBJ2-3 for the parts outside the CDR3, the full variable domain is DVKVTQSSRYLVKRTGEKVFLECVQDMDHENMFWYRQDPGLGLRLIYFSYDVKMKEKGDIPEGYSVSREKKERFSLILESASTNQTSMYLCASRGQGKDTQYFGPGTRLTVL.

V usage is TRBV4-1 and J usage is TRBJ1-2, with D maybe TRBD1 (6 bases). V was pared by 3 bases and J by 5 bases, with 16 bases between. This CDR3 has 15 residues. Per germline, CDR1 MGHRA and CDR2 YSYEKL. The CDR3 protein is CASSHDRDNVYGYTF. The CDR3 nucleotides are TGCGCCAGCAGCCACGACCGGGACAACGTATATGGCTACACCTTC.